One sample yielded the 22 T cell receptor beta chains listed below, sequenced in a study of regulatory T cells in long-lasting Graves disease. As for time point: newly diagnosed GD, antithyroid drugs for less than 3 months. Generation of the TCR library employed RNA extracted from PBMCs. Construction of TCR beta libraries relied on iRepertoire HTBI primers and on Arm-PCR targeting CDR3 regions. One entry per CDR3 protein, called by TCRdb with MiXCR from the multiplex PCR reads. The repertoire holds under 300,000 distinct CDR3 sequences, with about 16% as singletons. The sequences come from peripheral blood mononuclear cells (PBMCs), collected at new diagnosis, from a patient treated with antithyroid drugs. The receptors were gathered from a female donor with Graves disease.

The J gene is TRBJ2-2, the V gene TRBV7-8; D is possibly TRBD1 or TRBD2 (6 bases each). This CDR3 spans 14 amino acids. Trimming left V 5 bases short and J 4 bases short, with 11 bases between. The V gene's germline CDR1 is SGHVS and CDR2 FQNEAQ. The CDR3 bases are TGTGCCAGCAGCCAACAGGGAGGCACCGGGGAGCTGTTTTTT. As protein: CASSQQGGTGELFF.

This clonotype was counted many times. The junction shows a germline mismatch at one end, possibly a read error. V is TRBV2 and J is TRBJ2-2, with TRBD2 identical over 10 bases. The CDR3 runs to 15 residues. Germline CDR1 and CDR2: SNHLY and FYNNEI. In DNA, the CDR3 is TGTGCCAGCAGTCAAGCGGGAGGGAGCACCGGGGAGCTGTTTTTT. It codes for CASSQAGGSTGELFF.

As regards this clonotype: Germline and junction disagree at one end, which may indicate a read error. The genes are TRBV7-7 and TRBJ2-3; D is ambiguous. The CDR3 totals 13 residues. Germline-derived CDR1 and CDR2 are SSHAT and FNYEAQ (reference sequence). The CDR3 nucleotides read TGTGCTAGCAGCTCGAGACAAGCCGATACGCAGTATTTT. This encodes CASSSRQADTQYF.

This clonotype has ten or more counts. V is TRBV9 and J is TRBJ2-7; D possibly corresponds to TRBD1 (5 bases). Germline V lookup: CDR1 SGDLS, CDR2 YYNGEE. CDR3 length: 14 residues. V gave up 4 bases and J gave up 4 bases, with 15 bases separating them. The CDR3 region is CASSKDTTGYEQYF. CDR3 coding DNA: TGTGCCAGCAGCAAGGACACTACTGGGTACGAGCAGTACTTC.

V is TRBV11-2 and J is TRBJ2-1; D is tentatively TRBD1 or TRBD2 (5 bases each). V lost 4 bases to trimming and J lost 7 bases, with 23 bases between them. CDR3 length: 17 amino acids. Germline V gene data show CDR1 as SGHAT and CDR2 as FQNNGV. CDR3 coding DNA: TGTGCCAGCAGCTCCCGGGACCGACCCCTGAGGAAGAATGAGCAGTTCTTC. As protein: CASSSRDRPLRKNEQFF. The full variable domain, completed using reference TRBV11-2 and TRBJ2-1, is EAGVAQSPRYKIIEKRQSVAFWCNPISGHATLYWYQQILGQGPKLLIQFQNNGVVDDSQLPKDRFSAERLKGVDSTLKIQPAKLEDSAVYLCASSSRDRPLRKNEQFFGPGTRLTVL.

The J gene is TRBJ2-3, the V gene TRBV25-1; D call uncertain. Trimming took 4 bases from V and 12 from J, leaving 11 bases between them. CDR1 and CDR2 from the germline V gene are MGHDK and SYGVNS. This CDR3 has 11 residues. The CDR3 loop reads CASSGRGTQYF. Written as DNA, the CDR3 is TGTGCCAGCAGTGGCAGAGGTACACAGTATTTT. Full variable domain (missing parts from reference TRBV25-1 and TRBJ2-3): EADIYQTPRYLVIGTGKKITLECSQTMGHDKMYWYQQDPGMELHLIHYSYGVNSTEKGDLSSESTVSRIRTEHFPLTLESARPSHTSQYLCASSGRGTQYFGPGTRLTVL.

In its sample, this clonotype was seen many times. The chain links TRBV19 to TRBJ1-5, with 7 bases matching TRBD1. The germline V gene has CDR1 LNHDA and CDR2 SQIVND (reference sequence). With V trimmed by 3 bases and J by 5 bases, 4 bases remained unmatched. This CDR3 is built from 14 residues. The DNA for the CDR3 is TGTGCCAGTAGTATTCAGACAGGGTATCAGCCCCAGCATTTT. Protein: CASSIQTGYQPQHF. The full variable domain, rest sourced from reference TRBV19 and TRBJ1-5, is DGGITQSPKYLFRKEGQNVTLSCEQNLNHDAMYWYRQDPGQGLRLIYYSQIVNDFQKGDIAEGYSVSREKKESFPLTVTSAQKNPTAFYLCASSIQTGYQPQHFGDGTRLSIL.

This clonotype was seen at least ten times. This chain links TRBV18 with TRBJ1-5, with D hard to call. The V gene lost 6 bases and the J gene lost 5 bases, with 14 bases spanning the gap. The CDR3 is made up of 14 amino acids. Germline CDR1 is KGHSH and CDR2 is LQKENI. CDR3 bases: TGTGCCAGCTCCCACACCGGATGGGATCAGCCCCAGCATTTT. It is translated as CASSHTGWDQPQHF.

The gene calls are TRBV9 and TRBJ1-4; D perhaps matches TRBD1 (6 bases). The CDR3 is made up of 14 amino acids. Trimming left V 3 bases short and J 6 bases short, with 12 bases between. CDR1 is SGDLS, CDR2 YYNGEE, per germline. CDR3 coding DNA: TGTGCCAGCAGCGGATTAGGGGGTTATGAAAAACTGTTTTTT. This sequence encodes CASSGLGGYEKLFF.

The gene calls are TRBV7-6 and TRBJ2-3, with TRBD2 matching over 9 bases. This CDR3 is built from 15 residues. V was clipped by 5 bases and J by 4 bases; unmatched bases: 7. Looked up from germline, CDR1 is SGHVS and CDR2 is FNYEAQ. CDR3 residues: CASSPLAGTSDTQYF. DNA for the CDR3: TGTGCCAGCAGCCCCCTAGCGGGAACTTCAGATACGCAGTATTTT.

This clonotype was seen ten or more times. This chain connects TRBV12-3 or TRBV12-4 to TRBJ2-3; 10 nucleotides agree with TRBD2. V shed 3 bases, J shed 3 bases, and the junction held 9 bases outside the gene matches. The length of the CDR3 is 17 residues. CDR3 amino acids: CASSFRPAGGLTDTQYF. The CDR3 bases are TGTGCCAGCAGTTTTCGCCCAGCGGGAGGGCTGACAGATACGCAGTATTTT.

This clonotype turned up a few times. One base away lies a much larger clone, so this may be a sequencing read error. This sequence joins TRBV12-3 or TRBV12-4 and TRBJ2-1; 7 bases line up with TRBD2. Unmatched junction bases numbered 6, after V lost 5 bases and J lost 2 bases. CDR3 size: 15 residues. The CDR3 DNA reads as TGTGCCAGCAGTGATTATCGGGGGGCCTACAATGAGCAGTTCTTC. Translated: CASSDYRGAYNEQFF.

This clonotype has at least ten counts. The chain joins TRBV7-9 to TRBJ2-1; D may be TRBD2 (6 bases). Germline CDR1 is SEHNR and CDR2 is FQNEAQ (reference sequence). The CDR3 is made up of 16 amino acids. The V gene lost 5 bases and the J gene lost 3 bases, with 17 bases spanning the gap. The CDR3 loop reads CASSPELALLYNEQFF. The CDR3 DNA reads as TGTGCCAGCAGCCCCGAACTAGCTCTCCTCTACAATGAGCAGTTCTTC.

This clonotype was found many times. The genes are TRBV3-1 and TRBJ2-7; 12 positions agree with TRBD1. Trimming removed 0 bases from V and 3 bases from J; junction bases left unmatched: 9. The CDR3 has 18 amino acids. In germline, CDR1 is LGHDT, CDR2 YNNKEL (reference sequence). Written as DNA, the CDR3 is TGTGCCAGCAGCCAAGAGGGACAGGGGGCGCGAAGTCGCTACGAGCAGTACTTC. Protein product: CASSQEGQGARSRYEQYF.

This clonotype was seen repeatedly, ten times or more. CDR3 nucleotides: TGTGCCTGGAGCCCGCGACAGTTGAGGAAGACTGAAGCTTTCTTT. Translation: CAWSPRQLRKTEAFF. This chain uses TRBV30 with TRBJ1-1, with D maybe TRBD1 (5 bases). CDR3 length: 15 residues. Germline V gene lookup returns CDR1 GTSNPN and CDR2 SVGIG (reference sequence). The V end lost 3 bases, the J end lost 5 bases, and 19 bases lay between the germline ends.

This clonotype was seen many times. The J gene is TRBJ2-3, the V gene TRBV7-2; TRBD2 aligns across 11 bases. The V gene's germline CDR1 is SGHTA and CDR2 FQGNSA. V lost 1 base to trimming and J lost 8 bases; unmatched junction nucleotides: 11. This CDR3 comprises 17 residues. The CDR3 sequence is CASSLDTSGSQRGTQYF. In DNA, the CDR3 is TGTGCCAGCAGCTTAGATACTAGCGGGAGCCAACGGGGTACGCAGTATTTT.

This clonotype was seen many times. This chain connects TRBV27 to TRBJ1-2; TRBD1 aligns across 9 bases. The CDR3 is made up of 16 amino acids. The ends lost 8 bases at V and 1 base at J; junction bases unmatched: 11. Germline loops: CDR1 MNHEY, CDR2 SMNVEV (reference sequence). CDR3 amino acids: CASGPGQGLGNYGYTF. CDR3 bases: TGTGCCAGCGGACCCGGACAGGGGCTGGGTAACTATGGCTACACCTTC.

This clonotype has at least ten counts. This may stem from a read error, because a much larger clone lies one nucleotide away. CDR3: CASSKTSGYTDTQYF. Written as DNA, the CDR3 is TGTGCCAGCAGTAAGACTAGCGGTTACACAGATACGCAGTATTTT. V gene TRBV2 combines with J gene TRBJ2-3; 9 bases are shared with TRBD2. V dropped 5 bases and J dropped 2; count of bases not matched to a gene: 5. CDR3 length: 15 residues. Germline CDR1 and CDR2: SNHLY and FYNNEI.

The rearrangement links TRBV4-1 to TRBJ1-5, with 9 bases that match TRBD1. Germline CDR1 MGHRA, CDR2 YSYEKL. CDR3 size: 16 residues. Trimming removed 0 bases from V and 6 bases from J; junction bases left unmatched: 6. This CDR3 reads CASSQEQGAGGQPQHF. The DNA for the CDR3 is TGCGCCAGCAGCCAAGAACAGGGGGCTGGGGGTCAGCCCCAGCATTTT.

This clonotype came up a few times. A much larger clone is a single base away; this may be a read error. CDR3 loop: CASRGGSSYNEQFF. CDR3 in DNA: TGTGCCAGCAGGGGCGGGAGCTCCTACAATGAGCAGTTCTTC. This chain uses TRBV12-3 or TRBV12-4 with TRBJ2-1, with TRBD2 matching 7 bases. Trimming removed 6 bases from V and 0 bases from J; junction bases left unmatched: 2. The CDR3 has 14 residues.

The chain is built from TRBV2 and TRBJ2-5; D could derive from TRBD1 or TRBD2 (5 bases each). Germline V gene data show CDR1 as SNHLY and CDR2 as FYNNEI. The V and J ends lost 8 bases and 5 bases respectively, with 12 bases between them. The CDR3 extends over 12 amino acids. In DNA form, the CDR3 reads TGTGCCAGCTGGGGGACCCGGGAGACCCAGTACTTC. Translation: CASWGTRETQYF.

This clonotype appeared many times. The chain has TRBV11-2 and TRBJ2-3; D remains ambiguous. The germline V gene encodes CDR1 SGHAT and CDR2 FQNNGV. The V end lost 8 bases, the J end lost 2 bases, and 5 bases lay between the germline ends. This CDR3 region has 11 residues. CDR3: CASGHTDTQYF. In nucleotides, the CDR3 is TGTGCCAGCGGCCACACAGATACGCAGTATTTT.